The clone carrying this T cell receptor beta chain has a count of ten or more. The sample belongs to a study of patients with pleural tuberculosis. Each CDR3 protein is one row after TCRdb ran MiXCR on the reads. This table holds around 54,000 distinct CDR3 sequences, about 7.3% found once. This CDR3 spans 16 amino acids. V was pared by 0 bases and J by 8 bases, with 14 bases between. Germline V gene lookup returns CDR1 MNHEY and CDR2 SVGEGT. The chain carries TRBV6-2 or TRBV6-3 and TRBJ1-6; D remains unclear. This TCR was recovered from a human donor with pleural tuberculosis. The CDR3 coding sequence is TGTGCCAGCAGTTACTCGGCCCTGGGTTACTATTCACCCCTCCACTTT. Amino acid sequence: CASSYSALGYYSPLHF.